The rows below give T cell receptor beta chains drawn from one sample of a study of Ad26.COV2.S vaccination and SARS-CoV-2 variants. The table came from immunoSEQ multiplex PCR; TCRdb's copy has only in-frame clones and leaves some out. The sample includes approximately 240,000 clones, approximately 90% seen only once; the top ten take roughly 10%. The source material was peripheral blood, sampled in a trial of Ad26.COV2.S vaccine versus placebo. The receptor source for this set is a person between 18 and 60 years old who received the Ad26.COV2.S COVID-19 vaccine or a placebo. CDR3s leave out the opening cysteine and the closing phenylalanine or tryptophan. The order of the fields is CDR3 length, J gene, V gene, CDR3 protein.

cdr3_length: 15
j_call: TRBJ2-3
v_call: TRBV4-3
cdr3_aa: ASSQEPSGASTDTQY

cdr3_length: 14
j_call: TRBJ2-5
v_call: TRBV19
cdr3_aa: ASSFGQRGVQETQY

cdr3_length: 14
j_call: TRBJ1-3
v_call: TRBV10-1
cdr3_aa: ASSATQRSSGNTIY

cdr3_length: 12
j_call: TRBJ1-3
v_call: TRBV15
cdr3_aa: ATSRDPPVNTIY

cdr3_length: 13
j_call: TRBJ2-7
v_call: TRBV4-1
cdr3_aa: ASSQDQGPLYEQY

cdr3_length: 15
j_call: TRBJ2-1
v_call: TRBV3-1/TRBV3-2
cdr3_aa: ASSQDGVSGRGDEQF

cdr3_length: 13
j_call: TRBJ1-2
v_call: TRBV5-1
cdr3_aa: ASSLAGTAPYGYT

cdr3_length: 12
j_call: TRBJ1-4
v_call: TRBV19
cdr3_aa: ASSTDRGREKLF

cdr3_length: 12
j_call: TRBJ1-4
v_call: TRBV7-9
cdr3_aa: ASSLAGGIEKLF

cdr3_length: 13
j_call: TRBJ2-1
v_call: TRBV7-3
cdr3_aa: ASSLKRTLNNEQF

cdr3_length: 12
j_call: TRBJ2-7
v_call: TRBV11-2
cdr3_aa: ASSLEVSSYEQY

cdr3_length: 16
j_call: TRBJ1-6
v_call: TRBV14
cdr3_aa: ASSQGVAPSSYNSPLH

cdr3_length: 11
j_call: TRBJ2-7
v_call: TRBV27
cdr3_aa: ATSGQNSYEQY

cdr3_length: 11
j_call: TRBJ2-3
v_call: TRBV5-1
cdr3_aa: ASSTRRTDTQY

cdr3_length: 13
j_call: TRBJ1-2
v_call: TRBV27
cdr3_aa: ASSTLRGHNYGYT

cdr3_length: 13
j_call: TRBJ2-2
v_call: TRBV2
cdr3_aa: ASSTFAGRTGELF

cdr3_length: 12
j_call: TRBJ2-7
v_call: TRBV11-2
cdr3_aa: ASRAASGSYEQY

cdr3_length: 11
j_call: TRBJ1-6
v_call: TRBV5-1
cdr3_aa: ASRGGGDSPLH

cdr3_length: 17
j_call: TRBJ1-1
v_call: TRBV11-3
cdr3_aa: ASSLDLRTGDSPNTEAF

cdr3_length: 14
j_call: TRBJ2-3
v_call: TRBV28
cdr3_aa: ASKPRAGVGTDTQY